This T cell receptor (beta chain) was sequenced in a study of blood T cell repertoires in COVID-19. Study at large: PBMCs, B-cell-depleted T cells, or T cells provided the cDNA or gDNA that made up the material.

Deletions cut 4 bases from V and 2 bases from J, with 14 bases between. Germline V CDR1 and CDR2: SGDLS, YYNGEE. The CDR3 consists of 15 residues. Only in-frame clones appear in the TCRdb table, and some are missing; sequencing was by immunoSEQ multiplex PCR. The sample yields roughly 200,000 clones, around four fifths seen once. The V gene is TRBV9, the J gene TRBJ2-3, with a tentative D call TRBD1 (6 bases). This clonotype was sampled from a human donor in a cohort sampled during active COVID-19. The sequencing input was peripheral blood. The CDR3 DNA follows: TGTGCCAGCAGCTCCGGATTGGGGGCCACAGATACGCAGTATTTT. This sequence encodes CASSSGLGATDTQYF.